This T cell receptor (beta chain) was identified during a study of regulatory T cells in long-lasting Graves disease. General study results and limits: With persistent disease, TRBV28, TRBJ1-2 and TRBJ2-5 were the favored segments. Lower TCR diversity was seen in persistent Graves' patients than in newly diagnosed ones.

With regard to this clonotype: Its antigen is undetermined.

After removal of 4 bases from V and 4 bases from J, the junction contained 7 bases not matched to a gene. The germline V gene encodes CDR1 MNHEY and CDR2 SVGEGT. This CDR3 has 16 amino acids. Time point defined: persistent/refractory GD, antithyroid drugs over 5 years with positive TRAb. PBMCs provided the RNA from which the TCR library was made. Recruitment took place at an endocrinology department in Xi'an, China. HTBI primers from iRepertoire and Arm-PCR of CDR3 regions yielded the TCR beta libraries. Using its own MiXCR run on the multiplex PCR reads, TCRdb lists one record per CDR3 protein. The profile shows about 420,000 distinct CDR3 sequences, around 24% of them singletons.

The TCR sequence derives from a female donor with Graves disease. The specimen was peripheral blood mononuclear cells (PBMCs), collected when the disease was refractory, from a patient treated with antithyroid drugs. This chain uses TRBV6-2 or TRBV6-3 with TRBJ1-4, with TRBD1 identical over 9 bases. CDR3 in DNA: TGTGCCAGCAGTTTCGGGACAGGGTTTGGTAATGAAAAACTGTTTTTT. This encodes CASSFGTGFGNEKLFF.